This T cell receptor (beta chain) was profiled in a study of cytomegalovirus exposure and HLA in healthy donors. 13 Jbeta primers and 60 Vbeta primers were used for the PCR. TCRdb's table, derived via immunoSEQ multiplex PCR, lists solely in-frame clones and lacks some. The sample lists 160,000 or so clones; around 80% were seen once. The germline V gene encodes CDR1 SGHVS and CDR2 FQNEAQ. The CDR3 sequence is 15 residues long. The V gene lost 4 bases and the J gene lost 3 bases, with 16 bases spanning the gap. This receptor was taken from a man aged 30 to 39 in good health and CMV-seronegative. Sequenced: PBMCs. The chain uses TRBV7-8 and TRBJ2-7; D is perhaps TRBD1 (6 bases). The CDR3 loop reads CASSYQDSGHYEQYF. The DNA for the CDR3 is TGTGCCAGCAGCTACCAGGACAGCGGACACTACGAGCAGTACTTC.